This T cell receptor beta chain was captured in a study of PD-1 blockade in classical Hodgkin lymphoma. Findings and caveats of the study: Relapsed/refractory patients reportedly had the lowest baseline TCR diversity, below newly diagnosed patients, who were below healthy donors.

Here immunoSEQ multiplex PCR was the method, and the copy in TCRdb shows in-frame clones only, minus some. The data show roughly 150,000 clones, around 84% seen once. Relapse after autologous stem cell transplantation occurred in every patient, and brentuximab vedotin exposure varied. V gave up 6 bases and J gave up 3 bases, with 9 bases separating them. This CDR3 has 13 residues. Germline CDR1 and CDR2: MNHEY and SVGAGI. In its sample, this clone was seen a few times. Its target is not known. Within the sample, other DNA sequences also encode this same CDR3. This TCR was sampled from a human donor with classical Hodgkin lymphoma. V gene TRBV6-5 combines with J gene TRBJ1-5; possibly TRBD1 for D (6 bases). The input for sequencing was peripheral blood mononuclear cells (PBMCs), taken before the second cycle of nivolumab. CDR3 bases: TGTGCCAGCAGGACAGGACCCAATCAGCCCCAGCATTTT. Amino acid sequence: CASRTGPNQPQHF.